Listed here are 3 T cell receptor beta chains from one sample, sequenced in a study of blood T cell repertoires in COVID-19. Clones were sequenced by immunoSEQ multiplex PCR, and TCRdb holds only the in-frame ones, with some missing. The sample holds about 440,000 clones, 80% to 95% seen once. The specimen was PBMCs or T cells enriched from blood (not recorded which). The receptors stem from a man between 18 and 29 years old who had recovered from COVID-19.

On this clone: Other DNA sequences of this sample code for an identical CDR3. V usage is TRBV2 and J usage is TRBJ2-7; 9 nucleotides line up with TRBD2. CDR1 and CDR2 from the germline V gene are SNHLY and FYNNEI. J lost 2 bases, V lost 6 bases, and 5 bases had no gene match. The CDR3 extends over 14 amino acids. The CDR3 DNA reads as TGTGCCAGCAGACTAGCGGGCGGGACCTACGAGCAGTACTTC. Residues: CASRLAGGTYEQYF.

This sequence joins TRBV21-1 and TRBJ1-1; TRBD1, the table's D call, was not compared with the DNA. TRBV21-1 counts as a pseudogene. The CDR3 totals 16 residues. CDR3: CASSKSGQHHNTEAFF. DNA of the CDR3: TGTGCCAGCAGCAAATCGGGACAGCATCATAACACTGAAGCTTTCTTT.

This sequence joins TRBV6-5 and TRBJ2-3, with D possibly being TRBD2 (5 bases). V was shortened by 7 bases and J by 6 bases, with 14 bases between the two germline ends. The CDR3 is made up of 13 amino acids. Germline V gene lookup returns CDR1 MNHEY and CDR2 SVGAGI. In DNA, the CDR3 is TGTGCCAGCAACCCACGACCGGGGGATACGCAGTATTTT. Amino acid sequence: CASNPRPGDTQYF.